This TCR beta chain comes out of a study of cytomegalovirus exposure and HLA in healthy donors. General study findings and limits: Among the CMV-associated chains, three were confirmed in vitro as specific for CMV antigens. Later analysis revealed greater clonal expansion in HLA-associated TCR beta chains than in equally common others.

As for this clone: The target antigen is unknown.

Use of 60 Vbeta and 13 Jbeta primers characterized the PCR. Assay used: immunoSEQ multiplex PCR; TCRdb lists only in-frame clones, some missing. The table lists about 110,000 clones, about 78% of them singletons. Sequenced: PBMCs. The TCR originated in a man aged 25 to 45 in good health and CMV-seronegative.

CDR3 residues: CASSFGTVGPGELFF. The CDR3 coding sequence is TGTGCCAGCAGCTTTGGGACAGTGGGCCCCGGGGAGCTGTTTTTT. The chain has TRBV7-2 and TRBJ2-2; 7 bases map to TRBD1. This CDR3 is 15 amino acids long. Germline CDR1 and CDR2: SGHTA and FQGNSA. Unmatched junction bases numbered 7, after V lost 3 bases and J lost 6 bases. The whole variable domain, remainder taken from reference TRBV7-2 and TRBJ2-2, is GAGVSQSPSNKVTEKGKDVELRCDPISGHTALYWYRQSLGQGLEFLIYFQGNSAPDKSGLPSDRFSAERTGGSVSTLTIQRTQQEDSAVYLCASSFGTVGPGELFFGEGSRLTVL.